This is a list of T cell receptor beta chains from one sample in a study of radiation and T cells in renal cell carcinoma. Here immunoSEQ multiplex PCR was the method, and the copy in TCRdb shows in-frame clones only, minus some. This sample carries around 180,000 clones, around 89% of them seen once, and the ten largest clones take around 10%. This specimen was blood, taken from a patient whose treatment included radiotherapy and nephrectomy. The receptor set was obtained from a woman between 45 and 65 years old with renal cell carcinoma. CDR3s include the opening cysteine and the closing phenylalanine or tryptophan. A D gene is named only where the DNA matches it firmly. Size values are once, few and many counts, or a class for expanded clones, and some rows have none.

size: once
J: TRBJ2-7
D: TRBD1
V: TRBV5-1
DNA: TGCGCCAGCAGCGTGCCGGGACAGGGTTCCTACGAGCAGTACTTC
CDR3: CASSVPGQGSYEQYF

size: .
J: TRBJ2-3
D: .
V: TRBV10-1
DNA: TGCGCCAGCAGTCGGGGCGAAGCAGATACGCAGTATTTT
CDR3: CASSRGEADTQYF

size: .
J: TRBJ2-3
D: TRBD1
V: TRBV5-1
DNA: TGCGCCAGCAGCTTGCGGGACAGAGATAGCACAGATACGCAGTATTTT
CDR3: CASSLRDRDSTDTQYF

size: .
J: TRBJ2-5
D: .
V: TRBV18
DNA: TGTGCCAGCCGAAGGGACGTTAAGGAGACCCAGTACTTC
CDR3: CASRRDVKETQYF

size: .
J: TRBJ2-2
D: .
V: TRBV14
DNA: TGTGCCAGCAGGAGGGCCGGGGAGCTGTTTTTT
CDR3: CASRRAGELFF

size: .
J: TRBJ1-4
D: .
V: TRBV5-1
DNA: TGCGCCAGCAGCTTTAGACAGCAAAGCAGCCTAAGTGGTAATGAAAAACTGTTTTTT
CDR3: CASSFRQQSSLSGNEKLFF

size: many
J: TRBJ2-2
D: TRBD1
V: TRBV2
DNA: TGTGCCGGCCGACAGGGAGAGACCGGGGAGCTGTTTTTT
CDR3: CAGRQGETGELFF

size: .
J: TRBJ1-4
D: .
V: TRBV5-1
DNA: TGCGCCAGCAGCTTGTTCGGGGGCACGGCTAATGAAAAACTGTTTTTT
CDR3: CASSLFGGTANEKLFF

size: .
J: TRBJ1-6
D: .
V: TRBV15
DNA: TGTGCCACCAGCCCCCTGGCTATGACTTCACCCCTCCACTTT
CDR3: CATSPLAMTSPLHF

size: .
J: TRBJ2-3
D: TRBD2
V: TRBV13
DNA: TGTGCCAGCAGGGCCCGGGGGGAAACAGATACGCAGTATTTT
CDR3: CASRARGETDTQYF

size: .
J: TRBJ1-2
D: .
V: TRBV2
DNA: TGTGCCAGCAGTGAGCAGGGGCAGGGCGTCTATGGCTACACCTTC
CDR3: CASSEQGQGVYGYTF

size: .
J: TRBJ2-5
D: .
V: TRBV27
DNA: TGTGCCAGCAGTTTCGCGGCAACCCAAGAGACCCAGTACTTC
CDR3: CASSFAATQETQYF

size: .
J: TRBJ2-7
D: .
V: TRBV5-5
DNA: TGTGCCAGCAGCTTGGTCTCGGACACCTACGAGCAGTACTTC
CDR3: CASSLVSDTYEQYF

size: .
J: TRBJ2-2
D: .
V: TRBV7-6
DNA: TGTGCCAGCAGCGAGGGACTCAGACGGACCTCTAACACCGGGGAGCTGTTTTTT
CDR3: CASSEGLRRTSNTGELFF

size: .
J: TRBJ1-6
D: .
V: TRBV7-3
DNA: TGTGCCAGCAGCTTCCGACCCCGAGGCAGTTCACCCCTCCACTTT
CDR3: CASSFRPRGSSPLHF

size: .
J: TRBJ1-1
D: TRBD1
V: TRBV6-5
DNA: TGTGCCAGCAGTTACTCGGGACAGTCGATGAACACTGAAGCTTTCTTT
CDR3: CASSYSGQSMNTEAFF

size: .
J: TRBJ1-1
D: .
V: TRBV30
DNA: TGTGCCTGGGACGCTAGTCGCATTGGGAGGGGCTGGATGAAAAACACTGAAGCTTTCTTT
CDR3: CAWDASRIGRGWMKNTEAFF

size: few
J: TRBJ1-2
D: .
V: TRBV2
DNA: TGTGCCAGCAGTGGTATAGAAAATGGCTACACCTTC
CDR3: CASSGIENGYTF

size: .
J: TRBJ2-3
D: .
V: TRBV25-1
DNA: TGTGCCAGCGGACGGGACAGCACAGATACGCAGTATTTT
CDR3: CASGRDSTDTQYF

size: .
J: TRBJ1-6
D: .
V: TRBV12-2
DNA: TGTGCAAGTCGCTTTCGGGACAGGCGGCCATGGTCACCCCTCCACTTT
CDR3: CASRFRDRRPWSPLHF

size: .
J: TRBJ2-1
D: TRBD1
V: TRBV4-1
DNA: TGCGCCAGCAGCCCCAACAGGGGGAGTTCTTTCGATGAGCAGTTCTTC
CDR3: CASSPNRGSSFDEQFF

size: once
J: TRBJ2-7
D: .
V: TRBV6-5
DNA: TGTGCCAGCAGTTATCGAGTTCAAGGGGCAGGAAACGAGCAGTACTTC
CDR3: CASSYRVQGAGNEQYF

size: .
J: TRBJ2-3
D: TRBD1
V: TRBV25-1
DNA: TGTGCCAGCAGTGAAGGGACAGGGTACAGAACAGATACGCAGTATTTT
CDR3: CASSEGTGYRTDTQYF

size: .
J: TRBJ2-3
D: TRBD2
V: TRBV5-6
DNA: TGTGCCAGCAGCGACTTGCTAGCGGGGGGCTTAAGCACAGATACGCAGTATTTT
CDR3: CASSDLLAGGLSTDTQYF

size: once
J: TRBJ2-7
D: .
V: TRBV6-1
DNA: TGTGCCAGCAGTGAAGCGATAAGGGCACAGGTAGTCTCTCACGAGCAGTACTTC
CDR3: CASSEAIRAQVVSHEQYF

size: once
J: TRBJ1-1
D: .
V: TRBV7-8
DNA: TGTGCCAGCAGCTGGGGTACAGGGTATACTGAAGCTTTCTTT
CDR3: CASSWGTGYTEAFF

size: .
J: TRBJ2-7
D: .
V: TRBV12-2
DNA: TGTGCAAGTCGCTTTACCTACGAGCAGTACTTC
CDR3: CASRFTYEQYF

size: .
J: TRBJ2-1
D: TRBD2
V: TRBV5-1
DNA: TGCGCCAGCAGCTTCGGGACTAGCGGGGTAGGATCCTACAATGAGCAGTTCTTC
CDR3: CASSFGTSGVGSYNEQFF

size: once
J: TRBJ2-3
D: TRBD2
V: TRBV5-1
DNA: TGCGCCAGCAGCTTGGGACTAGCCTACACAGATACGCAGTATTTT
CDR3: CASSLGLAYTDTQYF

size: .
J: TRBJ1-1
D: .
V: TRBV29-1
DNA: TGCAGCGTTGAAGATCAGGGGACTGAAGCTTTCTTT
CDR3: CSVEDQGTEAFF

size: .
J: TRBJ2-5
D: .
V: TRBV6-5
DNA: TGTGCCAGCCGGGGGGCTGAGACCCAGTACTTC
CDR3: CASRGAETQYF

size: .
J: TRBJ2-1
D: .
V: TRBV6-6
DNA: TGTGCCAGCAAGGAAGACGGATCCTACAATGAGCAGTTCTTC
CDR3: CASKEDGSYNEQFF

size: once
J: TRBJ2-2
D: .
V: TRBV5-1
DNA: TGCGCCAGCAGCTTGGGTCTAGACACCGGGGAGCTGTTTTTT
CDR3: CASSLGLDTGELFF

size: .
J: TRBJ2-7
D: TRBD1
V: TRBV5-6
DNA: TGTGCCAGCAGCTTCCAAGACAGGGAGTACGAGCAGTACTTC
CDR3: CASSFQDREYEQYF

size: .
J: TRBJ1-6
D: TRBD1
V: TRBV7-2
DNA: TGTGCCAGCAGCTCGGGGGGGACAGGGGGAAGTGGATCACCCCTCCACTTT
CDR3: CASSSGGTGGSGSPLHF

size: .
J: TRBJ1-4
D: .
V: TRBV30
DNA: TGTGCCTGGAGTTCCGGGGGGCTCACTAATGAAAAACTGTTTTTT
CDR3: CAWSSGGLTNEKLFF

size: once
J: TRBJ1-1
D: .
V: TRBV9
DNA: TGTGCCAGCAGCGTAGGACAGGACACTGAAGCTTTCTTT
CDR3: CASSVGQDTEAFF

size: .
J: TRBJ1-2
D: TRBD1
V: TRBV6-5
DNA: TGTGCCAGCAGTTCCTGGACAGGAGAAGGCTACACCTTC
CDR3: CASSSWTGEGYTF

size: .
J: TRBJ1-4
D: .
V: TRBV5-1
DNA: TGCGCCAGCAGTCCCGGTCCCACAGAGAGTAATGAAAAACTGTTTTTT
CDR3: CASSPGPTESNEKLFF

size: .
J: TRBJ1-1
D: .
V: TRBV19
DNA: TGTGCCAGTAGTATTCTCGGGGGCACTGAAGCTTTCTTT
CDR3: CASSILGGTEAFF

size: .
J: TRBJ2-5
D: .
V: TRBV7-9
DNA: TGTGCCAGCAGCTTAGTGTCTAGACGACCCGGGGAGACCCAGTACTTC
CDR3: CASSLVSRRPGETQYF

size: .
J: TRBJ1-4
D: .
V: TRBV5-6
DNA: TGTGCCAGCAGCTTGGTCGTTCCTAGGCGGGGGAAAGGTGAAAAACTGTTTTTT
CDR3: CASSLVVPRRGKGEKLFF

size: .
J: TRBJ2-7
D: .
V: TRBV7-6
DNA: TGTGCCAGCAGCTCAGAGCGACAGGCCGAGCAGTACTTC
CDR3: CASSSERQAEQYF

size: .
J: TRBJ2-5
D: TRBD2
V: TRBV11-3
DNA: TGTGCCAGCAGCCATACAAGACTAGCGGGGGAACAGGAGACCCAGTACTTC
CDR3: CASSHTRLAGEQETQYF

size: .
J: TRBJ2-3
D: TRBD1
V: TRBV5-1
DNA: TGCGCCAGCAGCTTTGAGGGACAGAGCACAGATACGCAGTATTTT
CDR3: CASSFEGQSTDTQYF

size: few
J: TRBJ1-5
D: .
V: TRBV7-2
DNA: TGTGCCAGCAGCGGGGGCCTTAATCAGCCCCAGCATTTT
CDR3: CASSGGLNQPQHF

size: .
J: TRBJ1-3
D: .
V: TRBV19
DNA: TGTGCCAGTAGTATCAACGATCAAACCATATATTTT
CDR3: CASSINDQTIYF

size: .
J: TRBJ1-1
D: .
V: TRBV7-2
DNA: TGTGCCAGCAGCTTTAGGAACACTGAAGCTTTCTTT
CDR3: CASSFRNTEAFF

size: .
J: TRBJ1-6
D: TRBD1
V: TRBV5-1
DNA: TGCGCCAGCAGACCGGGACAGGGGAATTCACCCCTCCACTTT
CDR3: CASRPGQGNSPLHF

size: .
J: TRBJ2-1
D: .
V: TRBV6-1
DNA: TGTGCCAGCAGTGAAGCTGCGGGGACGAACTTTGAGGAGCAGTTCTTC
CDR3: CASSEAAGTNFEEQFF

size: .
J: TRBJ1-2
D: .
V: TRBV28
DNA: TGTGCCAGCAGTTTAGGGTCAGTCTATGGCTACACCTTC
CDR3: CASSLGSVYGYTF